A single TCR beta chain is shown here with its context. Its antigen is unidentified. RNA transcripts served as the template for amplifying TCR beta CDR3 regions. In the first-round RT-PCR of the TCR CDR3, the HTBI primer set was used. A single record per CDR3 protein comes from TCRdb applying MiXCR to the multiplex PCR reads. The sample has about 620,000 distinct CDR3 sequences; 15% to 20% are singletons. The sample comes from a study of T cells in Graves' hyperthyroidism and ophthalmopathy. Findings and limits, study-wide: Among clonotypes expanded in thyroid above 0.001, most were also found in blood.

A lack of ophthalmopathy progression within 18 months defined stable Graves' hyperthyroidism. Uncontrolled infection, other autoimmune disease, pregnancy or lactation led to exclusion. Using more than 8 ml of fresh peripheral blood, PBMCs were prepared. The sequence came from a woman aged 30 to 39 with Graves' hyperthyroidism. Sequenced sample: blood.

CDR3 amino acids: CASSSTFVGYTF. Written as DNA, the CDR3 is TGTGCCAGCAGTTCCACTTTTGTTGGCTACACCTTC. V usage is TRBV7-9 and J usage is TRBJ1-2; D ambiguous. The length of the CDR3 is 12 residues. The germline V and J ends were trimmed by 6 bases and 7 bases, with 12 bases remaining between them. Germline loops: CDR1 SEHNR, CDR2 FQNEAQ (reference sequence).